The rows below give T cell receptor beta chains drawn from one sample of a study of OX40 agonist ivuxolimab in advanced cancers. Sequencing used immunoSEQ multiplex PCR; TCRdb keeps in-frame clones, though not all of them. Here the sample spans some 42,000 clones, about 81% being singletons. This specimen was CD4+ or CD8+ T cells sorted from blood, taken in a trial of the OX40 agonist ivuxolimab. These receptors all stem from an adult with an advanced solid tumor such as melanoma, head and neck, liver or kidney cancer. The CDR3 runs from the conserved cysteine through the conserved F or W. The D gene is left open where the match is weak. Some rows have no size entry. The others give once, few or many, or a class for an expanded clone.

clone size	V gene	D gene	J gene	CDR3 protein	CDR3 DNA
NA	TRBV27	NA	TRBJ2-1	CASWDATNEQFF	TGTGCCAGCTGGGACGCCACCAATGAGCAGTTCTTC
NA	TRBV7-3	NA	TRBJ2-2	CASSLGTTANTGELFF	TGTGCCAGCAGCTTAGGAACTACCGCGAACACCGGGGAGCTGTTTTTT
NA	TRBV2	NA	TRBJ2-3	CASSENQLQFQNTQYF	TGTGCCAGCAGTGAAAACCAGCTACAATTTCAGAATACGCAGTATTTT
NA	TRBV27	TRBD2	TRBJ2-3	CASSSLTSGSNGDTQYF	TGTGCCAGCAGTTCACTGACTAGCGGGAGTAATGGGGATACGCAGTATTTT
NA	TRBV4-1	NA	TRBJ2-7	CASSQEAKGYEQYF	TGCGCCAGCAGCCAAGAGGCCAAGGGCTACGAGCAGTACTTC
few	TRBV6-1	TRBD1	TRBJ1-2	CASSEDDRVYGYTF	TGTGCCAGCAGTGAAGATGACAGGGTATATGGCTACACCTTC
NA	TRBV27	NA	TRBJ2-7	CASSSSSYEQYF	TGTGCCAGCAGTTCAAGCTCCTACGAGCAGTACTTC
few	TRBV19	TRBD1	TRBJ2-5	CASRAARQGFQETQYF	TGTGCCAGTAGAGCAGCCCGACAGGGGTTTCAAGAGACCCAGTACTTC
NA	TRBV30	NA	TRBJ2-1	CAWKLWGNEQFF	TGTGCCTGGAAACTATGGGGTAATGAGCAGTTCTTC
NA	TRBV12-5	NA	TRBJ2-2	CASGLFRTNTGELFF	TGTGCTAGTGGTTTGTTTCGGACGAACACCGGGGAGCTGTTTTTT
NA	TRBV7-9	TRBD2	TRBJ2-2	CASSELAGGPDGELFF	TGTGCCAGCAGCGAACTAGCGGGAGGGCCGGACGGGGAGCTGTTTTTT
NA	TRBV18	NA	TRBJ1-1	CASSLLAPAGTEAFF	TGTGCCAGCTCACTATTGGCCCCGGCGGGGACTGAAGCTTTCTTT
few	TRBV5-6	TRBD1	TRBJ1-3	CASSPPVQGVVGNTIYF	TGTGCCAGCAGCCCCCCGGTGCAGGGGGTTGTTGGAAACACCATATATTTT
NA	TRBV7-9	TRBD2	TRBJ2-1	CASSFLRGSSYNEQFF	TGTGCCAGCAGCTTCCTACGCGGGAGCTCCTACAATGAGCAGTTCTTC
NA	TRBV7-9	TRBD2	TRBJ2-7	CASSRVEAGDEQYF	TGTGCCAGCAGCCGGGTGGAGGCGGGGGACGAGCAGTACTTC
medium-sized	TRBV2	NA	TRBJ1-3	CASSGTSGNTIYF	TGTGCCAGCAGCGGGACCTCTGGAAACACCATATATTTT
NA	TRBV15	NA	TRBJ1-2	CATSRGPERNYGYTF	TGTGCCACCAGCAGAGGTCCAGAGAGAAACTATGGCTACACCTTC
NA	TRBV19	NA	TRBJ2-7	CASSEWVRYEQYF	TGTGCCAGTAGCGAGTGGGTCCGGTACGAGCAGTACTTC
NA	TRBV19	NA	TRBJ1-1	CASSAPQRTEAFF	TGTGCCAGTAGTGCCCCCCAAAGGACTGAAGCTTTCTTT
NA	TRBV5-1	TRBD1	TRBJ2-5	CASSLPTTGAETQYF	TGCGCCAGCAGCTTGCCGACGACAGGGGCAGAGACCCAGTACTTC
NA	TRBV7-3	NA	TRBJ2-1	CASSSGGTGNEQFF	TGTGCCAGCAGCTCTGGGGGGACCGGCAATGAGCAGTTCTTC
NA	TRBV5-1	NA	TRBJ2-3	CASRSSGSTDTQYF	TGCGCCAGCAGGTCCAGCGGGAGCACAGATACGCAGTATTTT
NA	TRBV2	NA	TRBJ1-1	CASSDPALNFSPEAFF	TGTGCCAGCAGTGACCCGGCGCTTAACTTTAGCCCTGAAGCTTTCTTT
NA	TRBV27	NA	TRBJ2-3	CASHTRAFTDTQYF	TGTGCCAGCCATACCAGGGCCTTTACAGATACGCAGTATTTT
NA	TRBV4-2	NA	TRBJ1-4	CASSRVQGSATNEKLFF	TGTGCCAGCAGCCGGGTCCAGGGATCGGCAACTAATGAAAAACTGTTTTTT
NA	TRBV29-1	NA	TRBJ2-2	CSVGGKANTGELFF	TGCAGCGTTGGGGGGAAAGCGAACACCGGGGAGCTGTTTTTT
NA	TRBV5-6	NA	TRBJ2-7	CASSPSVTVSSYEQYF	TGTGCCAGCAGCCCATCCGTAACGGTAAGCTCCTACGAGCAGTACTTC
NA	TRBV11-3	TRBD2	TRBJ2-1	CASSLEGTSGSGQFF	TGTGCCAGCAGCTTAGAGGGTACTAGCGGGAGCGGGCAGTTCTTC
NA	TRBV19	NA	TRBJ2-2	CASSIGLAGMKNGELFF	TGTGCCAGTAGTATAGGGCTAGCTGGAATGAAAAACGGGGAGCTGTTTTTT
NA	TRBV5-8	TRBD1	TRBJ1-2	CASRSGTGFYGYTF	TGTGCCAGCAGGTCCGGGACAGGATTCTATGGCTACACCTTC
few	TRBV7-9	TRBD1	TRBJ1-3	CASSPQGGGNTIYF	TGTGCCAGCAGCCCCCAGGGGGGAGGAAACACCATATATTTT
NA	TRBV6-6	TRBD2	TRBJ2-3	CATRVAGETDTQYF	TGTGCCACCCGGGTAGCGGGAGAAACAGATACGCAGTATTTT
NA	TRBV18	NA	TRBJ2-7	CASSPPGGLYEQYF	TGTGCCAGCTCACCACCGGGGGGACTTTACGAGCAGTACTTC
NA	TRBV11-3	NA	TRBJ2-5	CASSSPRSETQYF	TGTGCCAGCAGCTCCCCCAGGTCCGAGACCCAGTACTTC
NA	TRBV6-1	NA	TRBJ2-1	CASSEVKLPEQFF	TGTGCCAGCAGTGAAGTTAAGCTACCCGAGCAGTTCTTC
once	TRBV5-4	NA	TRBJ2-7	CAIQSRAGSSQVRQYF	TGTGCCATTCAATCGCGGGCGGGCTCTTCTCAAGTAAGGCAGTACTTC
once	TRBV7-3	TRBD2	TRBJ2-5	CASSLRAGVTSGSQETQYF	TGTGCCAGCAGCTTACGGGCAGGGGTGACTAGCGGGAGCCAGGAGACCCAGTACTTC
NA	TRBV28	TRBD2	TRBJ2-3	CASSTWGEGGTDTQYF	TGTGCCAGCAGTACTTGGGGGGAGGGTGGGACAGATACGCAGTATTTT
NA	TRBV6-5	NA	TRBJ1-4	CASSLDLLGEKLFF	TGTGCCAGCAGTTTGGACCTTTTAGGGGAAAAACTGTTTTTT
NA	TRBV29-1	NA	TRBJ1-2	CSVSLPGWYGYTF	TGCAGCGTTTCGCTCCCCGGGTGGTATGGCTACACCTTC
NA	TRBV30	NA	TRBJ2-1	CAWASSSYNEQFF	TGTGCCTGGGCCAGTAGCTCCTACAATGAGCAGTTCTTC